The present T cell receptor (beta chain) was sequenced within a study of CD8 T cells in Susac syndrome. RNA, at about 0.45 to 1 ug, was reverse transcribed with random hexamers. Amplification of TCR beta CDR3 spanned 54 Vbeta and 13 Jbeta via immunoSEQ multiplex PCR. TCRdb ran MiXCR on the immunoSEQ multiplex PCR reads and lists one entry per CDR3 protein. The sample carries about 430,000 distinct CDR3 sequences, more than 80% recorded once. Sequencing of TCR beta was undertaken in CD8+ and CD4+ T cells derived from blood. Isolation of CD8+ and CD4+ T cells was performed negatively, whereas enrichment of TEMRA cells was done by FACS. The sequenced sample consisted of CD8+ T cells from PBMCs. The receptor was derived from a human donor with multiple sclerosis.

CDR3 nucleotide sequence: TGTGCCTGGAGTGTATTTAGCAATCAGCCCCAGCATTTT. It codes for CAWSVFSNQPQHF. The rearrangement uses TRBV30 and TRBJ1-5; D remains ambiguous. Trimming left V 0 bases short and J 0 bases short, with 3 bases between. Germline V gives CDR1 GTSNPN, CDR2 SVGIG (reference sequence). CDR3 length equals 13 residues.